Below, 22 T cell receptor beta chains from the same sample are listed, as sequenced in a study of cytomegalovirus exposure and HLA in healthy donors. 60 Vbeta and 13 Jbeta primers were used in PCR. TCRdb's copy holds only in-frame clones and misses some; the assay was immunoSEQ multiplex PCR. The sample records about 170,000 clones, about 76% being singletons. Sequenced material: PBMCs. The origin of the receptors is a woman between 18 and 29 years old in good health and CMV-seropositive.

The V gene is TRBV7-9, the J gene TRBJ1-5, with no clear D. V lost 7 bases and J 6 bases, leaving 13 bases between the germline ends. Per germline, CDR1 SEHNR and CDR2 FQNEAQ (reference sequence). The CDR3 loop spans 13 amino acids. The CDR3 DNA is TGTGCCAGCACGGAGTCGATTGGTCAGCCCCAGCATTTT. This sequence encodes CASTESIGQPQHF.

This clone showed up just a few times. This chain connects TRBV6-5 to TRBJ1-2; 8 positions agree with TRBD1. The V gene end was trimmed by 5 bases and the J gene end by 4 bases; junction bases not matched to a gene: 9. Germline lookup yields CDR1 MNHEY and CDR2 SVGAGI. This CDR3 has 15 amino acids. The CDR3 DNA reads as TGTGCCAGCAGTGTAGATCGGACAGGGACCTATGGCTACACCTTC. Translated: CASSVDRTGTYGYTF.

The chain carries TRBV9 and TRBJ1-2; no definite D call. Between the trimmed V and J ends, which lost 3 bases and 4 bases, there was a span of 13 bases. The germline gives CDR1 SGDLS, CDR2 YYNGEE. This CDR3 has 14 residues. In nucleotides, the CDR3 is TGTGCCAGCAGCGAATCCCGCGCGGGCTATGGCTACACCTTC. It encodes CASSESRAGYGYTF.

The V gene is TRBV30, the J gene TRBJ2-5, with D perhaps TRBD2 (6 bases). Gene TRBJ2-7 matches the end of the DNA better, so the J call may be wrong. CDR1 GTSNPN and CDR2 SVGIG come from the germline V gene (reference sequence). The CDR3 is 13 residues long. The DNA for the CDR3 is TGTGCCTGGACGGGGTCCGGGAGCTACGAGCAGTACTTC. Residues: CAWTGSGSYEQYF.

V is TRBV18 and J is TRBJ1-2; tentatively, D is TRBD1 (6 bases). V lost 2 bases and J 7 bases, leaving 17 bases between the germline ends. Per the germline V gene, CDR1 is KGHSH and CDR2 is LQKENI. This CDR3 region has 15 residues. CDR3 residues: CASSPSPSTGRGYTF. DNA of the CDR3: TGTGCCAGCTCACCATCTCCTTCGACAGGACGTGGCTACACCTTC.

The chain combines TRBV19 with TRBJ1-2, with 11 bases matching TRBD1. After removal of 6 bases from V and 4 bases from J, the junction contained 13 bases not matched to a gene. CDR1 is LNHDA and CDR2 is SQIVND in the germline V gene (reference sequence). The length of the CDR3 is 17 residues. The CDR3 spells CASRNPRPGTGGYGYTF. The CDR3 DNA is TGTGCCAGTAGAAACCCTCGGCCCGGGACAGGGGGCTATGGCTACACCTTC.

This chain connects TRBV5-4 to TRBJ1-3; D gene ambiguous. CDR3 size: 17 residues. Trimming cost V 0 bases and J 1 base, with 14 bases left between them. Germline V gives CDR1 SGHNT, CDR2 YYREEE (reference sequence). The chain's CDR3 is CASSLEGLTGSGNTIYF. DNA for the CDR3: TGTGCCAGCAGCTTGGAAGGGTTGACGGGGTCTGGAAACACCATATATTTT.

The genes are TRBV2 and TRBJ1-3; 8 bases fit TRBD1. The V gene end was trimmed by 3 bases and the J gene end by 5 bases; junction bases not matched to a gene: 3. CDR3 length: 14 amino acids. In germline, CDR1 is SNHLY, CDR2 FYNNEI. The CDR3 sequence is CASSDRTGRNTIYF. CDR3 nucleotide sequence: TGTGCCAGCAGTGATCGGACAGGGAGAAACACCATATATTTT.

The chain combines TRBV7-2 with TRBJ2-5; D remains unclear. Trimming left V 3 bases short and J 5 bases short, with 16 bases between. Germline loops: CDR1 SGHTA, CDR2 FQGNSA. The CDR3 runs to 15 residues. The CDR3 coding sequence is TGTGCCAGCAGCTTTGGTCTGCCTTCGGGTGAGACCCAGTACTTC. Its translation is CASSFGLPSGETQYF.

The chain joins TRBV5-3 to TRBJ1-1; D uncertain. TRBV5-3 is an open reading frame whose function is uncertain. There are 12 residues in the CDR3. V was cut by 10 bases and J by 1 base, with 11 bases left in between. The CDR3 nucleotides are TGTGCCTTCCGGCAGGAGAACACTGAAGCTTTCTTT. Amino acids: CAFRQENTEAFF.

The chain links TRBV6-6 to TRBJ1-4; D call uncertain. The CDR3 length is 16 residues. From germline, CDR1 is MNHNY and CDR2 SVGAGI (reference sequence). V lost 0 bases to trimming and J lost 7 bases, with 15 bases between them. This CDR3 is CASSYSGGAEVEKLFF. The CDR3 coding sequence is TGTGCCAGCAGTTACTCAGGCGGCGCTGAGGTTGAAAAACTGTTTTTT.

This chain links TRBV4-1 with TRBJ1-5; unclear D gene. In germline, CDR1 is MGHRA, CDR2 YSYEKL. Trimming pared 2 bases from V and 1 base from J, leaving 9 bases between. The CDR3 length is 15 residues. CDR3 in DNA: TGCGCCAGCAGCCAACTAGGACTGAGCAATCAGCCCCAGCATTTT. Protein sequence: CASSQLGLSNQPQHF.

This clone has a single count. This sequence joins TRBV11-2 and TRBJ1-6, with TRBD1 matching 8 bases. Germline lookup yields CDR1 SGHAT and CDR2 FQNNGV. J lost 5 bases, V lost 6 bases, and 3 bases had no gene match. The CDR3 is 14 residues long. CDR3 sequence: CASSYRGDNSPLHF. The CDR3 DNA is TGTGCCAGCAGTTACAGGGGGGATAATTCACCCCTCCACTTT.

The count of this clone is one. This sequence joins TRBV7-9 and TRBJ1-2; the match to TRBD1 covers 7 bases. The length of the CDR3 is 14 residues. The V gene end was trimmed by 4 bases and the J gene end by 8 bases; junction bases not matched to a gene: 10. Germline-derived CDR1 and CDR2 are SEHNR and FQNEAQ (reference sequence). CDR3 sequence (DNA): TGTGCCAGCAGCTACACCGGGACAGAGATCGGCTACACCTTC. The encoded protein is CASSYTGTEIGYTF.

In DNA form, the CDR3 reads TGTGCCAGAGGACAGGGGAACACTGAAGCTTTCTTT. Its protein product is CARGQGNTEAFF. The chain recombines TRBV2 with TRBJ1-1, with 8 bases identical to TRBD1. Trimming removed 9 bases from V and 1 base from J; junction bases left unmatched: 1. This CDR3 comprises 12 residues. Germline CDR1 reads SNHLY; CDR2 reads FYNNEI.

The chain links TRBV6-5 to TRBJ2-3; maybe TRBD2 (6 bases). The CDR3 has 15 residues. V was pared by 5 bases and J by 1 base, with 13 bases between. CDR1 is MNHEY and CDR2 is SVGAGI in the germline V gene. CDR3 in amino acids: CASSNGGYGTDTQYF. DNA for the CDR3: TGTGCCAGCAGTAATGGAGGGTACGGCACAGATACGCAGTATTTT.

Only a few counts were recorded for this clone. This chain joins TRBV6-5 and TRBJ2-5; the match to TRBD1 covers 7 bases. Judging by the DNA end, TRBJ2-7 fits better; the J call may be wrong. Germline V gives CDR1 MNHEY, CDR2 SVGAGI. The CDR3 sequence is 12 residues long. DNA for the CDR3: TGTGCCAGCAGCGAACAGGGGTACGAGCAGTACTTC. Translating gives CASSEQGYEQYF.

This clone was seen only a few times. The sample contains more than one DNA sequence encoding this CDR3. This chain uses TRBV5-6 with TRBJ2-7; 10 nucleotides line up with TRBD1. This CDR3 comprises 16 residues. J gave up 2 bases and V 4 bases, and 9 bases lay outside the gene matches. CDR1 is SGHDT, CDR2 YYEEEE, per germline. The CDR3 reads CASSGRGQGLPYEQYF. The CDR3 DNA reads TGTGCCAGCAGCGGGCGGGGACAGGGGTTACCCTACGAGCAGTACTTC.

V and J are TRBV4-3 and TRBJ2-3; 16 bases fit TRBD2. The CDR3 runs to 21 residues. V was clipped by 0 bases and J by 3 bases; unmatched bases: 12. Germline lookup yields CDR1 LGHNA and CDR2 YSLEER. CDR3 sequence: CASSQDVGGLAGGRGTDTQYF. The CDR3 nucleotides are TGCGCCAGCAGCCAAGACGTCGGGGGACTAGCGGGGGGGCGGGGGACAGATACGCAGTATTTT.

The chain combines TRBV5-1 with TRBJ2-1; 8 bases line up with TRBD1. V was clipped by 3 bases and J by 6 bases; unmatched bases: 5. This CDR3 is 14 amino acids long. Germline CDR1 SGHRS, CDR2 YFSETQ. CDR3 amino acids: CASSSWTGSNEQFF. The CDR3 DNA reads TGCGCCAGCAGCTCCTGGACAGGGAGCAATGAGCAGTTCTTC.

The genes are TRBV30 and TRBJ1-3; no reliable D call. Germline assignment: CDR1 GTSNPN and CDR2 SVGIG (reference sequence). The CDR3 has 14 amino acids. V gave up 5 bases and J gave up 0 bases, with 11 bases separating them. The CDR3 loop is CAWLGRNSGNTIYF. The DNA for the CDR3 is TGTGCCTGGTTAGGCAGGAACTCTGGAAACACCATATATTTT.

A few counts support this clone. The chain carries TRBV6-6 and TRBJ1-3; 8 bases line up with TRBD1. The ends lost 5 bases at V and 0 bases at J; junction bases unmatched: 3. The CDR3 length is 15 residues. Germline CDR1 is MNHNY and CDR2 is SVGAGI (reference sequence). For the CDR3, the DNA is TGTGCCAGCAGTACAACAGGGGGCTCTGGAAACACCATATATTTT. This sequence encodes CASSTTGGSGNTIYF.